This T cell receptor (beta chain) was documented in a study of shared T cell receptors in the human thymus. From germline, CDR1 is SGHVS and CDR2 FNYEAQ. The trim removed 0 bases at V and 0 bases at J, leaving 9 bases unmatched. This CDR3 comprises 18 residues. This table comes from immunoSEQ multiplex PCR, and its TCRdb copy is limited to in-frame clones, with some not included. The sample holds hundreds of thousands of clones, approximately 87% seen once. A further study also used this sample, focusing on human thymus T cells. From that second work: Resections were taken during corrective heart surgery, and the thymus tissue came from these. Highly overlapping thymic repertoires among unrelated individuals were reported in related research.

Sequenced: thymocytes. This TCR derives from a boy younger than two with a congenital heart defect. The rearrangement joins TRBV7-6 to TRBJ2-3; 7 nucleotides match TRBD1. CDR3 residues: CASSLAPTGRWSTDTQYF. DNA for the CDR3: TGTGCCAGCAGCTTAGCCCCGACAGGGCGGTGGAGCACAGATACGCAGTATTTT.